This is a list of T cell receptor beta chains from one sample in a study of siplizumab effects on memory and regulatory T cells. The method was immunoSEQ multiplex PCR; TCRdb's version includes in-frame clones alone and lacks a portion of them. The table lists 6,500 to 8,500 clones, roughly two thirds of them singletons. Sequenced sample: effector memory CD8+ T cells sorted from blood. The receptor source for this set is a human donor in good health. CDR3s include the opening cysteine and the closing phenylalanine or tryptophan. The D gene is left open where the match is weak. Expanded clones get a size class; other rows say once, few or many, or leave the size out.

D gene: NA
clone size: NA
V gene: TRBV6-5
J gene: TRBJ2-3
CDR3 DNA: TGTGCCAGCAGTTACCTGCTGAGTGAAGATACGCAGTATTTT
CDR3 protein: CASSYLLSEDTQYF

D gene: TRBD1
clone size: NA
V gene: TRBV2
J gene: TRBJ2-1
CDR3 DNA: TGTGCCAGCGTCAGACAGGGTTTTCCTTACAATGAGCAGTTCTTC
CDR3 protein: CASVRQGFPYNEQFF

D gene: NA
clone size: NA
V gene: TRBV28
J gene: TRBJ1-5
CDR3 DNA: TGTGCCAGCAGTTTAAGGGGCTCGGGCAATCAGCCCCAGCATTTT
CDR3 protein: CASSLRGSGNQPQHF

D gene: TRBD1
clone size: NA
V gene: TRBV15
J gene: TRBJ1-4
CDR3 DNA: TGTGCCACCAACAGAGTTAACCTTGTGACAGGGGATGAAAAACTGTTTTTT
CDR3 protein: CATNRVNLVTGDEKLFF

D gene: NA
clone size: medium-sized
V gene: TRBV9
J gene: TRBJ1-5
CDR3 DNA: TGTGCCAGCAGCGTAGAGGGACGGTCGAGGGAGCCCCAGCATTTT
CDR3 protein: CASSVEGRSREPQHF

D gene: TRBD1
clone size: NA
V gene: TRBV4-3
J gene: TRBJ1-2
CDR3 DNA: TGCGCCAGCAGCCAAGATAGGCAGGGGGCGGTTGGCTACACCTTC
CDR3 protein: CASSQDRQGAVGYTF

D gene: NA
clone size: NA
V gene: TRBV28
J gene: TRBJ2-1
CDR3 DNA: TGTGCCAGCAGTTCCAGACCCACCTACAATGAGCAGTTCTTC
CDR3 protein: CASSSRPTYNEQFF

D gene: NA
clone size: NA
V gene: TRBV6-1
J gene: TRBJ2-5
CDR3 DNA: TGTGCCAGCACGGCCCCCAACCAAGAGACCCAGTACTTC
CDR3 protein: CASTAPNQETQYF

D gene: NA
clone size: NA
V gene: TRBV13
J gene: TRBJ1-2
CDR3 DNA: TGTGCCAGCAGCTTAGGCGCCCTTGGACGGAACTATGGCTACACCTTC
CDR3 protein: CASSLGALGRNYGYTF

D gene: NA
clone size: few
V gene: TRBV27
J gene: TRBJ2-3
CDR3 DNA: TGTGCCAGCAGTTTCCCTCTTGATACGCAGTATTTT
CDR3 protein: CASSFPLDTQYF

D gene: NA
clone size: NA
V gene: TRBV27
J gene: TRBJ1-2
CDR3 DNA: TGTGCCAGCAGTTCACAGGGAGGTGGCTACACCTTC
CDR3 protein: CASSSQGGGYTF

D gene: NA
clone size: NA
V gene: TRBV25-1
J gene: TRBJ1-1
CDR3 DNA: TGTGCCAGCAGCCGAAATAAACAGGGGAACACTGAAGCTTTCTTT
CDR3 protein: CASSRNKQGNTEAFF

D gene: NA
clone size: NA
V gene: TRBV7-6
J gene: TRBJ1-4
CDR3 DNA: TGTGCCAGCAGCTTAAGGCAGGGAATTAATGAAAAACTGTTTTTT
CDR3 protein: CASSLRQGINEKLFF

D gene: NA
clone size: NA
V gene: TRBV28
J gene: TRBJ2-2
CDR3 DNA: TGTGCCAGCAGTTCCGGACTCGAGAACACCGGGGAGCTGTTTTTT
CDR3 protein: CASSSGLENTGELFF

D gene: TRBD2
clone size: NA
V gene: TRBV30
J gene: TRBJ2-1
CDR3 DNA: TGTGCCTGGAGTGTGGGGGGGAGCCAAGAGCAGTTCTTC
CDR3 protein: CAWSVGGSQEQFF

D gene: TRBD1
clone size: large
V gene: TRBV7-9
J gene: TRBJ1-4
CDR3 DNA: TGTGCCAGCAGCGAGTTTCCGGGACAGGAAAAACTGTTTTTT
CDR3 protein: CASSEFPGQEKLFF

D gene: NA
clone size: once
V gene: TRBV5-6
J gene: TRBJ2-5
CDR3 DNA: TGTGCCAGCAGCCCTCAGGGGTACCAAGAGACCCAGTACTTC
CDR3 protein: CASSPQGYQETQYF

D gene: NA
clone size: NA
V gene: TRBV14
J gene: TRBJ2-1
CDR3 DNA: TGTGCCAGCAGCCAAGAGATAGGGACACACTCCTACAATGAGCAGTTCTTC
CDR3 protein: CASSQEIGTHSYNEQFF

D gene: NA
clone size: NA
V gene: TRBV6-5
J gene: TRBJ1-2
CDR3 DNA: TGTGCCAGTGGACCAGACTATGGCTACACCTTC
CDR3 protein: CASGPDYGYTF

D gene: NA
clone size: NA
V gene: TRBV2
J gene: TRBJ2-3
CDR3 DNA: TGTGCCAGCAGTTCCTTGGACCTCAATACGCAGTATTTT
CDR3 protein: CASSSLDLNTQYF

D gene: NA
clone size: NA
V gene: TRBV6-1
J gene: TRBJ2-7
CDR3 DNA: TGTGCCAGCAGTGTCTCGAGTGTCGAGCAGTACTTC
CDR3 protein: CASSVSSVEQYF

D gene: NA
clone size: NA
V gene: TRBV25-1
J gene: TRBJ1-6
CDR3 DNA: TGTGCCAGTGGGGATGGACGTGATAATTCACCCCTCCACTTT
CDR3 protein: CASGDGRDNSPLHF

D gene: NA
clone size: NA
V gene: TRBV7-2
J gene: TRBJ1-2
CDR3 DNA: TGTGCCAGCAGCAATCTACCGGGACAACTTGAGTCCTACACCTTC
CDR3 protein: CASSNLPGQLESYTF

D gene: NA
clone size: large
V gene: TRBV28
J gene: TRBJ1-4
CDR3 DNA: TGTGCCAGCCTATCCTCTCGGGGGGGAACTAATGAAAAACTGTTTTTT
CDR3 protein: CASLSSRGGTNEKLFF

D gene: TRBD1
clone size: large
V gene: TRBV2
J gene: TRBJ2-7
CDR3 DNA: TGTGCCAGCAGTGATCGGACAGGGGGATTCTACGAGCAGTACTTC
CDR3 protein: CASSDRTGGFYEQYF

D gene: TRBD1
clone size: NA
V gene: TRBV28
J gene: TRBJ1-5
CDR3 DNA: TGTGCCAGCAGTTTACGACCGACAGGGATCTCCAATCAGCCCCAGCATTTT
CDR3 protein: CASSLRPTGISNQPQHF

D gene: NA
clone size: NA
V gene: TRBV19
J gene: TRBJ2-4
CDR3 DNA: TGTGCCAGTAGTCTCCCAGTGAGGGGAAACATTCAGTACTTC
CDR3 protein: CASSLPVRGNIQYF

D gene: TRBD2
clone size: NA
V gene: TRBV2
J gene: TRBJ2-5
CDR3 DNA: TGTGCCAGCAGTTCTAGCGGGAGGACCCACCTCCAAGAGACCCAGTACTTC
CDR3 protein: CASSSSGRTHLQETQYF

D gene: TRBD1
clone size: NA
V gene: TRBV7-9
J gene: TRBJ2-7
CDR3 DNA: TGTGCCAGCTCTCACGGGACAGGGAACAACGAGCAGTACTTC
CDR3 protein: CASSHGTGNNEQYF

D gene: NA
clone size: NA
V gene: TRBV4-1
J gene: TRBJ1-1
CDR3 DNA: TGCGCCAGCAGCCAGGGGCCTGGACAGATGAACACTGAAGCTTTCTTT
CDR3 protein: CASSQGPGQMNTEAFF

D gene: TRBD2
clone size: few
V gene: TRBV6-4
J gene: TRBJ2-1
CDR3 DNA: TGTGCCAGCAGTGACTCGACTAGCGGGAGCAATGAGCAGTTCTTC
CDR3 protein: CASSDSTSGSNEQFF

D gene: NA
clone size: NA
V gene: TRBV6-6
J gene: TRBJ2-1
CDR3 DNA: TGTGCCAGCAGTTACTCGAGACTTACAAATGAGCAGTTCTTC
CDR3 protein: CASSYSRLTNEQFF